These 2 T cell receptor beta chains share one sample of origin, sequenced in a study of T cell responses to AZD1222 COVID-19 vaccine (dated by TCRdb to about 2021). Read against the paper, the sample's time point label means: baseline before first vaccination. The library was produced with the immunoSEQ multiplex PCR assay. Imported from immuneACCESS, the table was reduced by TCRdb to in-frame sequences with V and J called. These copies leave out some clones; in studies compared against another copy, an unresolved V gene accounts for under half, and the cause of the remainder is not known. The sample table holds 75,000 to 100,000 clones, of which 90% were seen once. Of the sample, roughly 9.1% falls within the top ten clones. Sequenced here: peripheral blood, sampled on day 0 of AZD1222 vaccination. These receptors all come from an adult in good health.

The chain has TRBV6-5 and TRBJ2-1; D remains unclear. The CDR3 has 15 residues. V was clipped by 4 bases and J by 5 bases, with 15 bases between them. Germline V gene data show CDR1 as MNHEY and CDR2 as SVGAGI. CDR3 DNA sequence: TGTGCCAGCAGTTGGACCGCCTACCTCAACAATGAGCAGTTCTTC. The encoded protein is CASSWTAYLNNEQFF.

The chain has TRBV20-1 and TRBJ2-7; the D gene is possibly TRBD2 (6 bases). V was shortened by 3 bases and J by 7 bases, with 13 bases between the two germline ends. This CDR3 region has 12 residues. CDR1 is DFQATT, CDR2 SNEGSKA, per germline (reference sequence). The CDR3 here is CSASSTAGEQYF. In DNA, the CDR3 is TGCAGTGCTAGTTCCACGGCGGGGGAGCAGTACTTC.